The clone carrying this T cell receptor beta chain was seen just once. Antigen: not known. This sample stems from a study of T cells in localized non-small cell lung cancer. Overall study findings and caveats: Density of T cells in blood, when higher, went with longer overall survival. Highest T cell clonality was seen in uninvolved adjacent lung, surpassing that measured in tumor. Adjacent lung was found to contain a median approximately 60 of the top 100 tumor clones. Sequence data derive from only one tumor region, so heterogeneity remains possible.

TCRdb's table, derived via immunoSEQ multiplex PCR, lists solely in-frame clones and lacks some. The data hold some 11,000 clones, with roughly 82% observed a single time. The germline V gene encodes CDR1 SGHNT and CDR2 YYREEE (reference sequence). V shed 4 bases and J 7 bases; nucleotides not matched to a gene: 9. The CDR3 is 15 amino acids. This specimen consisted of peripheral blood mononuclear cells, obtained before any cancer treatment. The rearrangement joins TRBV5-4 to TRBJ1-2; 11 bases fit TRBD1. The source of this sequence is a female donor at least 60 years old with stage II lung adenocarcinoma. The CDR3 protein is CASSRGGQGAFGYTF. In nucleotides, the CDR3 is TGTGCCAGCAGCCGAGGAGGACAGGGGGCTTTTGGCTACACCTTC. The variable domain in full, with the rest retrieved from reference TRBV5-4 and TRBJ1-2, is ETGVTQSPTHLIKTRGQQVTLRCSSQSGHNTVSWYQQALGQGPQFIFQYYREEENGRGNFPPRFSGLQFPNYSSELNVNALELDDSALYLCASSRGGQGAFGYTFGSGTRLTVV.